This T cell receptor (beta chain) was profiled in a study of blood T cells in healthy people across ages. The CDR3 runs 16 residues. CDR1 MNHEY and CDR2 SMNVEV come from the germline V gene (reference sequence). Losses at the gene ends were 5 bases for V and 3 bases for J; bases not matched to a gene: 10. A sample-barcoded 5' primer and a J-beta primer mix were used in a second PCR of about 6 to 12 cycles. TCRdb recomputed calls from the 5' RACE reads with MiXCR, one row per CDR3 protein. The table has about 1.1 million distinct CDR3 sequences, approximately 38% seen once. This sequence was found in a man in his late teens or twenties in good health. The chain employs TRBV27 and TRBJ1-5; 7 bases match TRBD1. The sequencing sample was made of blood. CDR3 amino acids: CASSPIGGQINQPQHF. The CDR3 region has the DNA TGTGCCAGCAGTCCGATAGGGGGACAGATCAATCAGCCCCAGCATTTT.